Detailed here is one TCR beta chain. Its antigen has not been determined. Relative to the germline gene, one junction end is altered; a read error may explain this. The data originate from a study of cytomegalovirus exposure and HLA in healthy donors (dated by TCRdb to about 2017). Notes on the research overall: An earlier analysis of a few hundred of the donors reported roughly 300 Gb of sequence data and around 120 million unique TCR beta sequences obtained from 180 million or so T cells. Approximately 300 gigabases of sequencing data and 75 million to 85 million unique TCR sequences made up an early release that covered several hundred HLA-typed donors. Among the roughly 400 genotyped donors, around 81% belonged to the genetic ancestry cluster associated with self-reported Caucasian donors. The study was designed to test whether signatures of past pathogen exposure could be identified by cataloging public T cell receptors. The study used immunosequencing to profile the T cell repertoires of approximately 650 subjects and linked those repertoires to cytomegalovirus serostatus. A separate validation cohort of roughly 130 different subjects was used in addition to the 666-subject first cohort. The study combined high-throughput TCR immunosequencing, statistical association of individual TCRs with disease status, and machine learning to predict cytomegalovirus infection status. To study patterns of TCR occurrence, a later analysis re-analyzed previously published TCR beta repertoires from several hundred donors and added high-resolution HLA genotyping. In the later analysis, no new phenotypic data were used to find candidate immune exposures; instead, reliance was placed on TCR beta sequences and their occurrence across donors. An earlier analysis of 587 of the donors applied high-throughput TCR beta sequencing to assess whether each TCR beta V gene segment acted as functional or pseudogenic. Donor age, sex, ethnicity and CMV serostatus were compiled alongside the repertoire data. A later genetic analysis took genome-wide SNP genotypes for about three fifths of the 666 donors and used that subset as a discovery cohort. Every repertoire in the discovery cohort had been generated on one and the same sequencing platform. HLA typing covered class I and class II loci at four-digit resolution. Typing coverage differed by locus: A, B, C, DRB1 and DQB1 were typed in about 620-640 donors, DQA1 in 522, DPA1 in approximately 600, and DPB1 in just under 480. Because of strong linkage in the cohort, roughly five DR-DQ haplotypes were treated as single units for association and clustering. Among some 400 genotyped donors of the cohort, an average of roughly 230,000 unique TCR beta nucleotide sequences was sequenced per donor, of which roughly 18% were non-productive.

The receptor library was made with the immunoSEQ multiplex PCR assay. For the multiplex PCR, a mixture combining 60 forward primers for TCR Vbeta segments and 13 reverse primers for TCR Jbeta segments was used. Amplification of the CDR3 region of rearranged TCR beta genes was performed with a multiplex PCR assay on genomic DNA. The Illumina HiSeq System was used to sequence the amplified TCR beta libraries as 87-base-pair reads. Concerning the study's data processing: In a later analysis, some 80 million unique TCR beta chains were counted across the roughly 670 repertoires, and about 9.9 million of these chains were shared by at least two donors. To remove PCR and sequencing errors, raw reads were error-corrected and collapsed into unique sequences using a nearest-neighbor algorithm that merged closely related sequences. V, D and J gene segments were assigned by aligning CDR3 sequences to IMGT reference sequences. For a sequence to be retained, a match of at least six nucleotides was required to both a V gene segment and a J gene segment. A rearrangement was called productive if the CDR3 had no stop codons and remained in frame with V and J, and every other rearrangement was called non-productive. CDR3 was defined according to IMGT convention as the region running from the second conserved V-encoded cysteine to the conserved J-encoded phenylalanine. The earlier analysis of some 580 of the donors excluded any sequence lacking an unambiguous match to a single V gene segment. In an earlier analysis of almost 600 of the donors, a V segment was called functional when productive rearrangements were above 56.7%, and segregating when the standard deviation between donors exceeded 5%. A statistical classification framework was developed to diagnose cytomegalovirus status using the catalog of TCR beta chain sequences. A later analysis assigned V and J genes by comparing TCR nucleotide sequences with IMGT/GENE-DB human TR gene sequences. A later analysis assigned CDR3 sequences and most-parsimonious VDJ recombination scenarios with the TCRdist pipeline. In a later analysis, every TCR beta chain was defined by the combination of its CDR3 amino acid sequence and its V-gene family, and reads without a unique V-gene family were dropped. To address suspected cross-contamination and a sequencing artifact, a later analysis removed roughly 640 highly shared, low-generation-probability nucleotide sequences. For each public chain, a later analysis derived a clonal expansion index from normalized ranks of inferred template counts within each repertoire. Generation probabilities in a later analysis came from a VDJ recombination model fitted to out-of-frame rearrangements, and those results were checked against IGoR. In a later analysis, TCR-TCR, TCR-HLA and TCR-CMV co-occurrence was scored with hypergeometric tests, and a repertoire-size bias correction was applied to TCR pairs. To estimate false discovery rates, a later analysis permuted the HLA or CMV assignments 20 times. A later analysis grouped co-occurring TCRs with DBSCAN, adding TCRdist sequence similarity when clustering within HLA-allele-positive subsets. Repertoires with fewer than 30,000 or more than 120,000 public chains, plus five repertoires with anomalous nucleotide sharing, were excluded from co-occurrence clustering. Drawn from immuneACCESS, this table holds only the in-frame rearrangements with V and J called that TCRdb kept. Clones are partly lost; checked studies trace under half to an unresolved V gene and leave the rest unexplained. V and J calls and clone size are copied from that table; D and trimming were computed from the DNA. The sample table lists about 180,000 clones, 75% to 85% of them with a count of one. 4.9% of the sample is taken by the ten largest.

Looking up the germline V gene yields CDR1 MDHEN and CDR2 SYDVKM. The CDR3 has 13 amino acids, counting the end cysteine and phenylalanine. Left in the record is the CDR3 DNA by itself, 39 bases read in frame from the first base. Overall study outcomes, separate from this receptor: In a later genetic analysis, a missense DCLRE1C variant was associated with V-gene and J-gene trimming of TCR beta chains, and the association was replicated in an independent cohort. Correlated functional status among segregating V segments might be attributable to linkage disequilibrium, but an unknown experimental factor could not be ruled out. Assigning TCR associations to individual alleles was difficult when HLA alleles, especially DR and DQ, strongly co-occurred. According to a later analysis, TCR association rates differed among HLA loci, with DRB1 alleles showing the most associated TCRs and HLA-C alleles showing the fewest. In vitro tests confirmed that a few of the cytomegalovirus-associated TCR beta chains recognize cytomegalovirus antigens. Because HLA typing was missing for some donors at each locus, association tests included only the typed subset. A total of 150 to 200 TCR beta chains were listed by the study as associated with cytomegalovirus. Because counts were too low, roughly 18 rarely observed V segments, including chromosome 9 orphons, were left out of the earlier analysis of a few hundred of the donors. It was suggested by the authors that the approach could potentially be generalized to other disease states and immunological phenotypes. Sequencing depth was assumed to be roughly uniform across donors in the presence/absence analyses, though that assumption may not hold. A later analysis found that HLA-associated TCR beta chains were more clonally expanded and had lower generation probabilities than equally common non-associated chains. In both the original and validation cohorts, the classifier was reported to diagnose cytomegalovirus status with high specificity and sensitivity. In an earlier analysis of around 600 of the donors, most TCR beta V segments appeared in productive rearrangements about 90% or about 30% of the time, broadly matching IMGT annotations. This cohort had only TCR beta chains sequenced, and the lack of alpha or paired-chain data limited which features could be detected. CMV serostatus was the only immune exposure information available for the cohort. A further reported finding was that TCR beta sequences accurately predicted the HLA-A and HLA-B alleles for most subjects in the first cohort. A group of highly shared sequence variants was considered likely to be a technical artifact of the sequencing pipeline. According to a later analysis, most CMV-associated TCR beta chains appeared to be HLA-restricted, and the HLA associations seemed to be driven largely by CMV exposure. While some public TCRs were present in many individuals, most TCR sequences turned up only very rarely across donors. Some IMGT-functional V segments, including TRBV6-2 and TRBV6-3, could not be told apart with the 87-base-pair reads, so those segments were excluded. Several of the top co-occurrence clusters appeared to be linked to parvovirus B19, influenza, CMV and Epstein-Barr virus, according to a later analysis. At a false discovery rate of 0.05, a later analysis linked 15,000 to 20,000 TCR beta sequences to specific HLA alleles. A later genetic analysis reported fewer N-insertions in productive TCRs among donors in an Asian-associated ancestry cluster than the roughly 620-donor mean.

The cohort comprised more than 550 healthy bone marrow donors. At the time of sampling, every cohort member was nominally healthy, though immune exposures that went unrecorded were likely present. The donor was CMV seropositive and belonged to the group of about 290 seropositive cohort members. Each donor provided a peripheral blood sample, and peripheral blood mononuclear cells were used for TCR beta sequencing. The Qiagen DNeasy Blood Extraction Kit was used to extract genomic DNA from the blood cell samples. Recombination linked TRBV28 to TRBJ2-7; confidence is insufficient to name the D gene. The sample was PBMCs. The clonotype was recovered from a woman aged 18-35 years in good health and CMV-seropositive. The bases are TGTGCCAGCAGTACAGCACTGAGCTACGAGCAGCACTTC. This encodes CASSTALSYEQHF.